Listed here is a single T cell receptor beta chain. Its antigen is not known. This CDR3 is 13 amino acids long. CDR1 SGHRS and CDR2 YFSETQ come from the germline V gene. The germline V and J ends were trimmed by 5 bases and 2 bases, with 11 bases remaining between them. Next came a second PCR, run for roughly 6 to 11 cycles, which used a sample-barcoded 5' primer along with a J-beta primer mix. Via MiXCR, TCRdb re-called the 5' RACE reads, giving one row per CDR3 protein. The table has 540,000 or so distinct CDR3 sequences, 25% to 30% seen once. This specimen comes from a study of blood T cells in healthy people across ages. Study overall: Template switching captured about one barcoded beta molecule per two T cells.

Broader study findings: Reliance upon unsorted PBMCs precluded definitive naive versus antigen-experienced comparison.

J is TRBJ2-7 and V is TRBV5-1, with D tentatively TRBD2 (5 bases). The receptor was isolated from a woman in her sixties or seventies in good health. The sequencing sample was made of blood. DNA for the CDR3: TGCGCCAGCAGGGGCAGCGGAGCCTACGAGCAGTACTTC. As protein: CASRGSGAYEQYF.